The clone carrying this T cell receptor (beta chain) was found once. The data originate from a study of blood T cell repertoires in COVID-19. Study background: Italy, Spain and the United States were the sources of the convalescent and acute COVID-19 samples.

Original processing methods: Amplification of reference gene primers was used by the study to estimate nucleated cell counts. Profiled with immunoSEQ multiplex PCR; TCRdb holds only in-frame clones, not every one. V and J calls and clone size are as listed in that table; D and trimming were resolved from the DNA. The sample has about 330,000 clones, roughly 87% seen once. Participant-reported clinical history was the basis for cohort assignment. Sequences were obtained from PBMCs or T cells enriched from blood (not recorded which). This TCR was recovered from a woman in her 30s who had recovered from COVID-19.

The CDR3, as DNA: TGTGCCAGTAGTACCGGACAGGGCCCTTACGAGCAGTACTTC. It codes for CASSTGQGPYEQYF. The rearrangement joins TRBV19 to TRBJ2-7, with 8 bases aligning to TRBD1. The CDR3 has 14 residues. Germline V gives CDR1 LNHDA, CDR2 SQIVND (reference sequence). With V trimmed by 4 bases and J by 4 bases, 6 bases remained unmatched.